This TCR beta chain was identified in a study of cytomegalovirus exposure and HLA in healthy donors. Points on this clone: The DNA is left out, because the CDR3 cannot be placed on it with certainty; the CDR3 is given as TCRdb lists it. In the same sample, other DNA sequences code for this CDR3.

Germline-derived CDR1 and CDR2 are SGHTA and FQGNSA. The CDR3 is 15 amino acids long, termini counted. Vbeta (60) and Jbeta (13) primers were used in the PCR. Libraries were prepared by immunoSEQ multiplex PCR; TCRdb keeps only in-frame clonotypes and omits some of them. There are over 65,000 clones in the sample, with approximately 1.1% held by the top ten. The TCR sequence derives from a woman under 40 in good health and CMV-seronegative. The chain is built from TRBV7-2 and TRBJ1-6; the table's D call of TRBD1 was not tested on the DNA. The specimen sequenced was PBMCs. The chain's CDR3 is CASSLVGQGNSPLHF.